The T cell receptor beta chain described here comes from a study of cytomegalovirus exposure and HLA in healthy donors. General study findings and limits: It is likely that the observed cluster of highly shared sequence variants was a sequencing artifact. The study carried out a later analysis of TCR beta sequences. It associated some 18,000 of them with specific HLA alleles at a false discovery rate of 0.05.

CDR3 size: 15 residues. Germline lookup yields CDR1 SGHRS and CDR2 YFSETQ. Regarding this clone: No antigen is known for it. At one end the junction does not follow the germline gene, possibly because of a read error. Other DNA sequences in the sample encode the same CDR3.

PCR primers comprised 60 Vbeta and 13 Jbeta primers. The data were produced by immunoSEQ multiplex PCR, yet TCRdb's version contains in-frame clones alone and is incomplete. Of 150,000 or so clones listed, approximately 85% were seen once; the top ten hold almost 9.5%. This clonotype was sampled from a man between 18 and 29 years old in good health and CMV-seropositive. The sample consisted of PBMCs. The V and J genes are TRBV5-1 and TRBJ1-4, with no clear D. The DNA for the CDR3 is TGCGCCAGCAGCTTGTTGGGCCAGGTAGTGGAAAAATTGTTTTTT. Its translation: CASSLLGQVVEKLFF.